The present T cell receptor beta chain was sequenced within a study of T cells after yellow fever vaccination. TCRdb reprocessed the 5' RACE reads via MiXCR and lists one record per CDR3 protein. The sample lists 500,000 to 650,000 distinct CDR3 sequences; about 15% were seen once. This clonotype was sampled from a man younger than 35 who received the YFV17D yellow fever vaccine. The sequencing used PBMCs, collected 4 to 6 days after the first yellow fever vaccination.

Here the CDR3 DNA reads TGTGCCAGCAGCTTCGAAGAGAATCAGCCCCAGCATTTT. Residues: CASSFEENQPQHF. The chain carries TRBV7-9 and TRBJ1-5; D is uncertain. The V end lost 3 bases, the J end lost 4 bases, and 7 bases lay between the germline ends. Germline CDR1 is SEHNR and CDR2 is FQNEAQ (reference sequence). This CDR3 is built from 13 residues.